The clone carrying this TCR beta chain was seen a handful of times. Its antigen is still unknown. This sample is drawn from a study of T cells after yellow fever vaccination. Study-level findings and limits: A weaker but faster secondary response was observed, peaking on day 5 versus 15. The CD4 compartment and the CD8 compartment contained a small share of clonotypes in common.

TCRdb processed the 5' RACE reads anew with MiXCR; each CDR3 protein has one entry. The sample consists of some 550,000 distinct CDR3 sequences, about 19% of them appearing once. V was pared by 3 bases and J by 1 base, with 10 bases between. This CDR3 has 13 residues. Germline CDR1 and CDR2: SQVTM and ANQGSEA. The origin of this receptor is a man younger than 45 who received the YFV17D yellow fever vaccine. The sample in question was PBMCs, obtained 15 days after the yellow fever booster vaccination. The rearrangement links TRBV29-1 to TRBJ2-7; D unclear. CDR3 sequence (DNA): TGCAGCGTTGAGACGAGCCCTTCCTACGAGCAGTACTTC. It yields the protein CSVETSPSYEQYF.